This T cell receptor beta chain emerged from a study of early T cells in non-severe SARS-CoV-2 infection. Unique molecular identifier tags were affixed to discrete cDNA molecules. MiXCR, applied by TCRdb to the 5' RACE reads, yields one record per CDR3 protein. This sample has 55,000 to 75,000 distinct CDR3 sequences, with about 9.9% found just once. This CDR3 has 17 residues. Germline V gives CDR1 ENHRY, CDR2 SYGVKD. The junction had 14 bases not matched to a gene; V was cut back by 6 bases and J by 4 bases. The V and J genes are TRBV10-3 and TRBJ2-3; 9 bases match TRBD1. The receptor's source is an adult who was a healthcare worker with PCR-confirmed SARS-CoV-2 infection or an uninfected control (not recorded which). Sequencing was carried out using whole blood. As DNA, the CDR3 is TGTGCCATCAGCCGCAAACAGGGGACAGGGCAGGCAGATACGCAGTATTTT. It specifies CAISRKQGTGQADTQYF.